This T cell receptor beta chain came from a study of blood T cell repertoires in COVID-19. The count of this clone is one. Trimming at V came to 10 bases and at J to 5 bases, leaving 5 bases not matched to a gene. The CDR3 covers 13 residues. Germline V gene sequence: CDR1 KGHDR, CDR2 SFDVKD. Original processing methods: Reference gene primers were amplified, and this amplification served to estimate nucleated cell counts. TCRdb keeps only in-frame clones here, not all; method: immunoSEQ multiplex PCR. From that table come the V and J calls and clone size; the DNA was used to work out D and trimming. The top ten hold approximately 2.3% of the sample, which has 250,000 or so clones, 90% seen once.

What was sequenced was peripheral blood. The TCR sequence derives from a woman in her fifties or sixties with COVID-19, enrolled during active disease. J is TRBJ2-2 and V is TRBV24-1; the match to TRBD1 covers 8 bases. CDR3 in DNA: TGTGCCACGGCAGGGGGCGGGACCGGGGAGCTGTTTTTT. Translation gives CATAGGGTGELFF.